One sample yielded the 10 T cell receptor beta chains listed below, sequenced in a study of shared clonotypes between healthy human individuals. Generated by immunoSEQ multiplex PCR, the TCRdb table keeps only in-frame clones and is missing some. Of under 1,100,000 clones in the sample, roughly 70% were seen once. Sequencing used memory CD4+ T cells sorted from blood. Documented subset: CD45RA-negative fraction. These receptors all stem from a man between 18 and 35 years old in good health.

V and J are TRBV5-4 and TRBJ1-2; 9 positions match TRBD1. Losses at the gene ends were 5 bases for V and 1 base for J; bases not matched to a gene: 3. This CDR3 has 14 residues. Germline CDR1 reads SGHNT; CDR2 reads YYREEE (reference sequence). The CDR3 spells CASRADRGNYGYTF. The CDR3 nucleotides read TGTGCCAGCAGAGCGGACAGGGGTAACTATGGCTACACCTTC. Drawing the rest from reference TRBV5-4 and TRBJ1-2, the complete variable domain is ETGVTQSPTHLIKTRGQQVTLRCSSQSGHNTVSWYQQALGQGPQFIFQYYREEENGRGNFPPRFSGLQFPNYSSELNVNALELDDSALYLCASRADRGNYGYTFGSGTRLTVV.

The chain recombines TRBV28 with TRBJ2-7, with 9 bases matching TRBD1. The germline CDR1 and CDR2 sequences are MDHEN and SYDVKM. Germline trimming cut 2 bases from V and 9 bases from J; bases unmatched to any gene: 11. The CDR3 spans 15 residues. The CDR3 loop is CASSLGLDRGSGQYF. The CDR3 nucleotides are TGTGCCAGCAGTTTAGGGTTGGACAGGGGCTCCGGGCAGTACTTC.

CDR3 DNA sequence: TGTGCCAGTATTGGTAGCGGGGGGCCGTACCAAGAGACCCAGTACTTC. It encodes CASIGSGGPYQETQYF. The chain joins TRBV19 to TRBJ2-5, with 10 nucleotides matching TRBD2. This CDR3 is 16 amino acids long. Germline V gene sequence: CDR1 LNHDA, CDR2 SQIVND (reference sequence). The V and J ends lost 7 bases and 0 bases, in that order; junction bases with no gene match: 8.

V and J are TRBV30 and TRBJ1-3; no definite D call. This CDR3 has 13 residues. Germline V gene lookup returns CDR1 GTSNPN and CDR2 SVGIG (reference sequence). V shed 2 bases and J shed 2 bases, with 7 bases lying between them. This CDR3 reads CAWSPEAGNTIYF. In nucleotides, the CDR3 is TGTGCCTGGAGTCCGGAAGCTGGAAACACCATATATTTT.

The V gene is TRBV18, the J gene TRBJ1-2; D might be TRBD1 (5 bases). V dropped 3 bases and J dropped 8 bases, with 7 bases sitting between them. CDR3 length equals 11 residues. Germline CDR1 is KGHSH and CDR2 is LQKENI. DNA for the CDR3: TGTGCCAGCTCACCGGGGCAGGGCTACACCTTC. It specifies CASSPGQGYTF.

The chain uses TRBV25-1 and TRBJ1-1; tentatively, D is TRBD1 (6 bases). V lost 8 bases and J lost 5, with 21 bases in between. The CDR3 runs to 15 residues. CDR1 is MGHDK and CDR2 is SYGVNS in the germline V gene. The CDR3 is CASLGGYTWGTEAFF. The CDR3 DNA follows: TGTGCCAGCCTTGGGGGCTACACCTGGGGGACTGAAGCTTTCTTT.

The rearrangement joins TRBV9 to TRBJ2-3; no clear D gene. The CDR3 length is 13 residues. The ends were cut back, 0 bases at V and 6 bases at J, with 8 bases in the middle. Germline CDR1 is SGDLS and CDR2 is YYNGEE. CDR3 nucleotide sequence: TGTGCCAGCAGCGTAGCTCTGCTGGATACGCAGTATTTT. Its translation is CASSVALLDTQYF.

CDR3 sequence: CASRKDSNNSPLHF. CDR3 nucleotides: TGTGCCAGCAGGAAAGACAGCAATAATTCACCCCTCCACTTT. The J gene is TRBJ1-6, the V gene TRBV6-6; possibly TRBD1 for D (5 bases). Germline CDR1 is MNHNY and CDR2 is SVGAGI (reference sequence). V lost 6 bases and J 5 bases, leaving 11 bases between the germline ends. CDR3 length: 14 residues.

This clone came up a few times. This sample also contains other DNA sequences that code for the same CDR3. The rearrangement joins TRBV28 to TRBJ2-3; D possibly corresponds to TRBD2 (6 bases). The germline V gene has CDR1 MDHEN and CDR2 SYDVKM. V shed 6 bases and J shed 0 bases, with 10 bases lying between them. The CDR3 has 14 residues. Written as DNA, the CDR3 is TGTGCCAGCAGGGGCGGGATGAGCACAGATACGCAGTATTTT. This sequence encodes CASRGGMSTDTQYF.

J is TRBJ2-5 and V is TRBV29-1, with TRBD2 as a possible D gene (7 bases). Germline-derived CDR1 and CDR2 are SQVTM and ANQGSEA. The CDR3 runs to 12 residues. Trimming removed 7 bases from V and 5 bases from J, with 14 bases in between. The DNA of the CDR3 is TGCAGCGCCGACAGGCGGGGGGAGACCCAGTACTTC. It translates to CSADRRGETQYF.